These 2 T cell receptor beta chains were sequenced from one sample in a study of T cell responses to AZD1222 COVID-19 vaccine. Sequenced by immunoSEQ multiplex PCR; TCRdb stores in-frame clones only, minus some. The repertoire holds approximately 180,000 clones, with approximately 90% as singletons. The sample was peripheral blood, taken on day 0 of AZD1222 vaccination. All receptors derive from an adult in good health.

The J gene is TRBJ2-2, the V gene TRBV7-9, with D hard to call. CDR3 length: 14 residues. Trimming left V 0 bases short and J 4 bases short, with 6 bases between. Germline V gene data show CDR1 as SEHNR and CDR2 as FQNEAQ (reference sequence). DNA of the CDR3: TGTGCCAGCAGCTTAGCGATAGGCACCGGGGAGCTGTTTTTT. Its protein product is CASSLAIGTGELFF.

The chain carries TRBV11-1 and TRBJ2-3; the match to TRBD1 covers 7 bases. There are 12 residues in the CDR3. Germline V gene sequence: CDR1 SGHAT, CDR2 FQDESV (reference sequence). V was pared by 5 bases and J by 9 bases, with 5 bases of the junction left unmatched. The CDR3 loop is CASSGPGQTQYF. The CDR3 bases are TGTGCCAGCAGCGGACCGGGACAGACGCAGTATTTT.